The next 32 T cell receptor beta chains were all read from a single sample in a study of cytomegalovirus exposure and HLA in healthy donors. Primers included in the PCR were 60 Vbeta and 13 Jbeta primers. Generated by immunoSEQ multiplex PCR, the TCRdb table keeps only in-frame clones and is missing some. The repertoire holds some 110,000 clones, with roughly 70% as singletons. The sample consisted of PBMCs. The receptors come from a man aged 35 to 55 in good health and CMV-seronegative.

This sequence joins TRBV10-2 and TRBJ2-1; 12 bases align to TRBD2. The CDR3 length is 15 residues. With 5 bases clipped from V and 8 bases from J, the junction kept 7 bases outside the gene matches. Germline assignment: CDR1 WSHSY and CDR2 SAAADI. This CDR3 is CASSPGTSGFDEQFF. CDR3 DNA: TGCGCCAGCAGTCCCGGGACTAGCGGGTTCGATGAGCAGTTCTTC.

The V gene is TRBV5-1, the J gene TRBJ2-5, with TRBD2 matching over 11 bases. Per germline, CDR1 SGHRS and CDR2 YFSETQ. Trimming at V came to 1 base and at J to 0 bases, leaving 2 bases not matched to a gene. The length of the CDR3 is 16 residues. The CDR3 nucleotides are TGCGCCAGCAGCTTGTGGACTAGCGGGTACCAAGAGACCCAGTACTTC. It specifies CASSLWTSGYQETQYF.

CDR3 sequence reads: CASSVGYRGVAEQYF. The CDR3 nucleotides are TGTGCCAGCAGCGTTGGATACAGGGGGGTGGCCGAGCAGTACTTC. The genes are TRBV9 and TRBJ2-7, with 8 bases that match TRBD1. The V and J ends lost 2 bases and 6 bases, in that order; junction bases with no gene match: 10. CDR3 length equals 15 residues. Germline lookup yields CDR1 SGDLS and CDR2 YYNGEE.

This chain uses TRBV9 with TRBJ1-1, with D perhaps matching TRBD1 (5 bases). V lost 4 bases and J lost 5, with 9 bases in between. CDR1 is SGDLS, CDR2 YYNGEE, per germline. The CDR3 totals 12 residues. The CDR3 region is CASSSGGTEAFF. CDR3 sequence (DNA): TGTGCCAGCAGCTCGGGGGGGACTGAAGCTTTCTTT.

In this sample, this clone turned up once. V gene TRBV6-1 combines with J gene TRBJ1-4; D might be TRBD1 (6 bases). The germline V and J ends were trimmed by 8 bases and 8 bases, with 18 bases remaining between them. This CDR3 contains 14 residues. Germline lookup yields CDR1 MNHNS and CDR2 SASEGT. The CDR3 sequence: CASETGSPREKLFF. CDR3 bases: TGTGCCAGCGAAACAGGGTCCCCGAGAGAAAAACTGTTTTTT.

The V call is TRBV30, the J call TRBJ2-7; D may be TRBD2 (5 bases). V gave up 4 bases and J gave up 6 bases, with 10 bases separating them. Germline CDR1 and CDR2: GTSNPN and SVGIG (reference sequence). CDR3 length equals 11 residues. The chain's CDR3 is CAWTLGIEQYF. CDR3 DNA sequence: TGTGCCTGGACTCTCGGGATCGAGCAGTACTTC.

This chain joins TRBV4-2 and TRBJ2-3; 8 bases align to TRBD2. The V gene's germline CDR1 is LGHNA and CDR2 YNFKEQ. This CDR3 is built from 15 residues. Trimming cost V 0 bases and J 4 bases; bases outside gene matches: 3. CDR3 region: CASSQDTSGSDTQYF. The CDR3 nucleotides are TGTGCCAGCAGCCAAGATACTAGCGGTTCAGATACGCAGTATTTT.

This clone has only a few counts. This rearrangement joins TRBV29-1 to TRBJ2-7; tentatively, D is TRBD1 (6 bases). Trimming removed 1 base from V and 6 bases from J, with 19 bases in between. CDR1 and CDR2 (germline): SQVTM, ANQGSEA. CDR3 length: 15 amino acids. CDR3 in DNA: TGCAGCGTTGAAGGGTACGAGGGTCCAGGGGCCGAGCAGTACTTC. Its translation: CSVEGYEGPGAEQYF.

The J gene is TRBJ2-3, the V gene TRBV5-1, with 9 nucleotides matching TRBD2. Germline CDR1 reads SGHRS; CDR2 reads YFSETQ. V was pared by 0 bases and J by 1 base, with 3 bases of the junction left unmatched. This CDR3 region has 16 residues. CDR3 in DNA: TGCGCCAGCAGCTTGGACCGGACTAGCGGCACAGATACGCAGTATTTT. The encoded protein is CASSLDRTSGTDTQYF. Using reference TRBV5-1 and TRBJ2-3 for the parts outside the CDR3, the full variable domain is KAGVTQTPRYLIKTRGQQVTLSCSPISGHRSVSWYQQTPGQGLQFLFEYFSETQRNKGNFPGRFSGRQFSNSRSEMNVSTLELGDSALYLCASSLDRTSGTDTQYFGPGTRLTVL.

The CDR3 DNA is TGTGCCAGCAGTTTACAAGGGGTCGGTAATTCACCCCTCCACTTT. It encodes CASSLQGVGNSPLHF. The V gene is TRBV28, the J gene TRBJ1-6; possible D gene TRBD1, 5 bases. V lost 2 bases to trimming and J lost 6 bases, with 11 bases between them. Per the germline V gene, CDR1 is MDHEN and CDR2 is SYDVKM. The CDR3 sequence is 15 residues long.

The chain combines TRBV10-2 with TRBJ2-7; D is perhaps TRBD2 (6 bases). Germline lookup yields CDR1 WSHSY and CDR2 SAAADI. This CDR3 has 12 amino acids. V was pared by 7 bases and J by 2 bases, with 9 bases between. CDR3 sequence reads: CASKGGPYEQYF. CDR3 sequence (DNA): TGCGCCAGCAAAGGAGGGCCCTACGAGCAGTACTTC.

There are many counts of this clone. The J gene is TRBJ2-7, the V gene TRBV6-4; TRBD2 aligns across 8 bases. After removal of 3 bases from V and 6 bases from J, the junction contained 7 bases not matched to a gene. Germline V gives CDR1 MRHNA, CDR2 SNTAGT. The CDR3 is 14 residues long. Here the CDR3 DNA reads TGTGCCAGCAGTGAGATAGCGGGAAATGGCGAGCAGTACTTC. It codes for CASSEIAGNGEQYF.

The V call is TRBV7-2, the J call TRBJ1-1; 7 positions agree with TRBD1. The CDR3 has 16 amino acids. Per germline, CDR1 SGHTA and CDR2 FQGNSA. V was pared by 7 bases and J by 3 bases, with 14 bases of the junction left unmatched. The CDR3 protein is CASTRRRGQSDTEAFF. Written as DNA, the CDR3 is TGTGCCAGCACCCGAAGGAGGGGGCAGTCTGACACTGAAGCTTTCTTT.

The rearrangement uses TRBV29-1 and TRBJ2-7; 8 nucleotides match TRBD1. The CDR3 is 13 amino acids. J lost 1 base, V lost 6 bases, and 5 bases had no gene match. The germline V gene encodes CDR1 SQVTM and CDR2 ANQGSEA. CDR3 DNA: TGCAGCGTCAGGGGGCTAGGGTCCTACGAGCAGTACTTC. Amino acid sequence: CSVRGLGSYEQYF.

V gene TRBV10-2 combines with J gene TRBJ2-2; 10 bases agree with TRBD2. With 6 bases clipped from V and 4 bases from J, the junction kept 5 bases outside the gene matches. The CDR3 has 15 residues. CDR1 is WSHSY and CDR2 is SAAADI in the germline V gene. In nucleotides, the CDR3 is TGCGCCAGCAGAAGCGGGGGGGCGGGCACCGGGGAGCTGTTTTTT. Translation gives CASRSGGAGTGELFF.

The chain carries TRBV18 and TRBJ1-1, with D tentatively TRBD1 (5 bases). V lost 4 bases and J 6 bases, leaving 15 bases between the germline ends. In germline, CDR1 is KGHSH, CDR2 LQKENI. CDR3 length: 14 amino acids. This CDR3 reads CASSQVRESPEAFF. In nucleotides, the CDR3 is TGTGCCAGCTCACAAGTCAGGGAAAGCCCTGAAGCTTTCTTT.

The chain combines TRBV5-1 with TRBJ2-7; 8 positions match TRBD2. Germline trimming cut 5 bases from V and 3 bases from J; bases unmatched to any gene: 7. The CDR3 length is 14 residues. Germline assignment: CDR1 SGHRS and CDR2 YFSETQ. CDR3 sequence reads: CASRSGSYVYEQYF. CDR3 sequence (DNA): TGCGCCAGCAGGAGCGGGAGCTACGTCTACGAGCAGTACTTC.

Worth noting for this clone: A junction boundary mismatches the germline segment, possibly from a read error. The rearrangement joins TRBV7-9 to TRBJ1-6, with unresolved D. The CDR3 extends over 16 amino acids. Germline V gives CDR1 SEHNR, CDR2 FQNEAQ (reference sequence). The CDR3 loop reads CASSLVDNDPNSPPHF. CDR3 DNA: TGTGCCAGCAGCTTAGTAGACAATGACCCTAATTCACCCCCCCACTTT. Full variable domain (outside the CDR3, taken from reference TRBV7-9 and TRBJ1-6): DTGVSQNPRHKITKRGQNVTFRCDPISEHNRLYWYRQTLGQGPEFLTYFQNEAQLEKSRLLSDRFSAERPKGSFSTLEIQRTEQGDSAMYLCASSLVDNDPNSPPHFGNGTRLTVT.

The rearrangement joins TRBV19 to TRBJ1-4; 11 nucleotides line up with TRBD1. J was trimmed by 13 bases and V by 6 bases; bases with no gene match: 13. CDR3 length: 15 residues. Germline-derived CDR1 and CDR2 are LNHDA and SQIVND (reference sequence). Here the CDR3 reads CASRTGQGDFGGLFF. Here the CDR3 DNA reads TGTGCCAGTAGGACGGGACAGGGGGATTTCGGGGGACTGTTTTTT.

The chain combines TRBV7-3 with TRBJ1-1; D not resolved. CDR1 SGHTA and CDR2 FQGTGA come from the germline V gene. CDR3 length equals 14 residues. V lost 1 base, J lost 2 bases, and 8 bases lay in between. Here the CDR3 DNA reads TGTGCCAGCAGCTTAAGTCGGGGAAACACTGAAGCTTTCTTT. The encoded protein is CASSLSRGNTEAFF.

V usage is TRBV29-1 and J usage is TRBJ2-5; a possible D gene is TRBD2 (6 bases). The CDR3 loop spans 12 amino acids. Germline CDR1 is SQVTM and CDR2 is ANQGSEA. The V end was cut by 8 bases, the J end by 1 base, with 11 bases between. The CDR3 sequence is CSYRGTQETQYF. The CDR3 region has the DNA TGCAGCTATCGCGGGACCCAAGAGACCCAGTACTTC. Together with reference TRBV29-1 and TRBJ2-5, the CDR3 gives the full variable domain: SAVISQKPSRDICQRGTSLTIQCQVDSQVTMMFWYRQQPGQSLTLIATANQGSEATYESGFVIDKFPISRPNLTFSTLTVSNMSPEDSSIYLCSYRGTQETQYFGPGTRLLVL.

This chain connects TRBV28 to TRBJ1-2, with a weak D call TRBD1 (5 bases). Germline V CDR1 and CDR2: MDHEN, SYDVKM. V shed 11 bases and J shed 0 bases, with 10 bases lying between them. The CDR3 spans 12 residues. The CDR3, as DNA: TGTGCCGGGGGGGTGGCTAACTATGGCTACACCTTC. Translating gives CAGGVANYGYTF.

V usage is TRBV15 and J usage is TRBJ2-2; no definite D call. Germline CDR1 is LNHNV and CDR2 is YYDKDF (reference sequence). The V and J ends lost 5 bases and 0 bases respectively, with 4 bases between them. This CDR3 is 13 amino acids long. The CDR3 region has the DNA TGTGCCACCAGCCTCGCGAACACCGGGGAGCTGTTTTTT. This gives the protein CATSLANTGELFF.

V and J are TRBV2 and TRBJ2-7; 11 nucleotides match TRBD2. The CDR3 covers 15 residues. J gave up 2 bases and V 6 bases, and 6 bases lay outside the gene matches. Germline CDR1 SNHLY, CDR2 FYNNEI. The CDR3 is CASRDLAGGTYEQYF. CDR3 DNA: TGTGCCAGCAGAGATCTAGCGGGGGGCACCTACGAGCAGTACTTC. Based on the CDR3 plus reference TRBV2 and TRBJ2-7, the full variable domain is EPEVTQTPSHQVTQMGQEVILRCVPISNHLYFYWYRQILGQKVEFLVSFYNNEISEKSEIFDDQFSVERPDGSNFTLKIRSTKLEDSAMYFCASRDLAGGTYEQYFGPGTRLTVT.

The chain is built from TRBV5-5 and TRBJ2-2; 7 bases align to TRBD1. V lost 6 bases, J lost 3 bases, and 14 bases stayed unmatched. The V gene's germline CDR1 is SGHKS and CDR2 YYEKEE (reference sequence). The CDR3 totals 17 residues. In DNA, the CDR3 is TGTGCCAGCAAACGACAGGGAGCCAACTTATACACCGGGGAGCTGTTTTTT. This codes for CASKRQGANLYTGELFF. Full variable domain (rest looked up from reference TRBV5-5 and TRBJ2-2): DAGVTQSPTHLIKTRGQQVTLRCSPISGHKSVSWYQQVLGQGPQFIFQYYEKEERGRGNFPDRFSARQFPNYSSELNVNALLLGDSALYLCASKRQGANLYTGELFFGEGSRLTVL.

The chain uses TRBV5-4 and TRBJ2-3, with D perhaps TRBD2 (5 bases). The CDR3 totals 13 residues. Between the trimmed V and J ends, which lost 7 bases and 2 bases, there was a span of 11 bases. Germline-derived CDR1 and CDR2 are SGHNT and YYREEE (reference sequence). The CDR3 reads CASVLENTDTQYF. The CDR3, as DNA: TGTGCCAGCGTACTAGAAAACACAGATACGCAGTATTTT.

The chain joins TRBV10-1 to TRBJ2-1, with TRBD2 matching over 8 bases. The CDR3 covers 16 residues. V lost 0 bases and J lost 7; bases outside the gene matches: 8. Germline lookup yields CDR1 WNHNN and CDR2 SYGVQD (reference sequence). The CDR3: CASSESAAGEQNEQFF. The DNA for the CDR3 is TGCGCCAGCAGTGAGTCCGCAGCGGGAGAACAAAATGAGCAGTTCTTC.

Only one count was recorded for this clone. The rearrangement joins TRBV1 to TRBJ1-4. TRBV1 is reported as a pseudogene. The CDR3 runs to 18 residues. The CDR3 region is CTSSLAVGADSTNEKLFF. DNA for the CDR3: TGCACCAGCAGCCTAGCAGTGGGAGCGGATTCAACTAATGAAAAACTGTTTTTT.

This clone was counted only a few times. This sequence joins TRBV19 and TRBJ1-1; D gene unclear. V was shortened by 8 bases and J by 5 bases, with 15 bases between the two germline ends. The length of the CDR3 is 13 residues. Germline CDR1 and CDR2: LNHDA and SQIVND (reference sequence). DNA for the CDR3: TGTGCCAGTCGCGAGGCCGCTTGGACTGAAGCTTTCTTT. This encodes CASREAAWTEAFF.

In nucleotides, the CDR3 is TGTGCCAGCAGCTTGGCACTGTCAACCACTGAAGCTTTCTTT. Amino acids: CASSLALSTTEAFF. This rearrangement joins TRBV5-6 to TRBJ1-1; D ambiguous. Trimming stripped 0 bases from V and 4 bases from J, with 10 bases between. This CDR3 contains 14 residues. Germline loops: CDR1 SGHDT, CDR2 YYEEEE.

The chain joins TRBV2 to TRBJ1-1, with a tentative D call TRBD1 (6 bases). V gave up 8 bases and J gave up 6 bases, with 13 bases separating them. The CDR3 runs 12 residues. Germline V gives CDR1 SNHLY, CDR2 FYNNEI. The CDR3 DNA sequence: TGTGCCAGCTCAACAGGGAGGGCTGAAGCTTTCTTT. It translates to CASSTGRAEAFF.

This chain links TRBV7-2 with TRBJ1-1; a possible D gene is TRBD1 (5 bases). The CDR3 is 16 amino acids. Trimming shortened V by 5 bases and J by 0 bases, and 16 bases separated the two germline ends. Looked up from germline, CDR1 is SGHTA and CDR2 is FQGNSA. The CDR3 loop reads CASSKVWGGLNTEAFF. CDR3 nucleotide sequence: TGTGCCAGCAGCAAAGTCTGGGGGGGATTGAACACTGAAGCTTTCTTT.